The TCR beta chain described here comes from a study of control samples from healthy donors and cancer patients. Produced via immunoSEQ multiplex PCR; TCRdb's table is partial and in-frame only. The sample contains more than 95,000 clones, roughly 91% of which appear only once. Germline CDR1 and CDR2: MNHNS and SASEGT. The CDR3 runs 14 residues. After removal of 1 base from V and 11 bases from J, the junction contained 10 bases not matched to a gene. Material for sequencing was blood. The genes are TRBV6-1 and TRBJ1-1; 7 bases align to TRBD1. The receptor was isolated from a man aged 40-55 years in good health. CDR3 residues: CASSEDPGTAKAFF. The CDR3 DNA is TGTGCCAGCAGTGAAGATCCCGGGACAGCGAAGGCTTTCTTT.